The 14 T cell receptor beta chains reported below all come from one sample, sequenced in a study of T-cell reconstitution after alpha-beta-depleted transplantation in children. Unique molecular identifiers were used in preparing the TCRbeta library. TCRdb called the PCR reads again in MiXCR, with one record for every CDR3 protein. The data hold 70,000 to 95,000 distinct CDR3 sequences, with 10% to 15% observed a single time. Source: PBMCs from the stem cell graft donor, taken from the stem cell graft. Receptors originate from a human donor who donated a stem cell graft to a child with inherited bone marrow failure.

The sample holds many counts of this clonotype. The chain uses TRBV7-2 and TRBJ2-1; a weak D match, TRBD1 (6 bases). Trimming removed 1 base from V and 2 bases from J, with 12 bases in between. CDR1 SGHTA and CDR2 FQGNSA come from the germline V gene. This CDR3 is 16 amino acids long. CDR3 amino acids: CASSLVAGDTYNEQFF. CDR3 coding DNA: TGTGCCAGCAGCTTAGTCGCAGGGGACACCTACAATGAGCAGTTCTTC.

There are many counts of this clonotype. The chain carries TRBV5-6 and TRBJ2-5; D is ambiguous. The CDR3 consists of 13 residues. The V and J ends lost 1 base and 2 bases respectively, with 6 bases between them. CDR1 is SGHDT, CDR2 YYEEEE, per germline. The CDR3: CASSLWVQETQYF. The CDR3, as DNA: TGTGCCAGCAGCTTGTGGGTACAAGAGACCCAGTACTTC.

This clonotype came up many times. The gene calls are TRBV11-2 and TRBJ2-5; TRBD2 aligns across 13 bases. Trimming removed 5 bases from V and 1 base from J; junction bases left unmatched: 10. This CDR3 comprises 18 residues. Germline CDR1 reads SGHAT; CDR2 reads FQNNGV. CDR3 protein: CASSSGLAGVGPQETQYF. The CDR3 DNA is TGTGCCAGCAGCAGTGGACTAGCGGGAGTTGGGCCCCAAGAGACCCAGTACTTC. The full variable domain, in which reference TRBV11-2 and TRBJ2-5 provide the parts outside the CDR3, is EAGVAQSPRYKIIEKRQSVAFWCNPISGHATLYWYQQILGQGPKLLIQFQNNGVVDDSQLPKDRFSAERLKGVDSTLKIQPAKLEDSAVYLCASSSGLAGVGPQETQYFGPGTRLLVL.

This clonotype was recorded many times. The rearrangement links TRBV7-8 to TRBJ1-1; D remains unclear. This CDR3 is built from 14 residues. The germline CDR1 and CDR2 sequences are SGHVS and FQNEAQ. The ends were cut back, 0 bases at V and 1 base at J, with 6 bases in the middle. The CDR3 here is CASSLAAENTEAFF. The CDR3 nucleotides are TGTGCCAGCAGCTTAGCGGCAGAGAACACTGAAGCTTTCTTT. Based on the CDR3 plus reference TRBV7-8 and TRBJ1-1, the full variable domain is GAGVSQSPRYKVAKRGQDVALRCDPISGHVSLFWYQQALGQGPEFLTYFQNEAQLDKSGLPSDRFFAERPEGSVSTLKIQRTQQEDSAVYLCASSLAAENTEAFFGQGTRLTVV.

The rearrangement uses TRBV14 and TRBJ2-1; 9 bases agree with TRBD2. V shed 1 base, J shed 10 bases, and the junction held 5 bases outside the gene matches. Germline CDR1 reads SGHDN; CDR2 reads FVKESK. The CDR3 contains 14 residues. CDR3 nucleotide sequence: TGTGCCAGCAGCCAAGGATGGCTAGCGGGGGAGCAGTTCTTC. Translating gives CASSQGWLAGEQFF.

This clonotype was seen at least ten times. V usage is TRBV5-6 and J usage is TRBJ2-7, with D possibly being TRBD2 (6 bases). The V gene lost 4 bases and the J gene lost 10 bases, with 12 bases spanning the gap. The CDR3 spans 11 residues. Germline V CDR1 and CDR2: SGHDT, YYEEEE. CDR3 sequence: CASSKSGSQYF. Written as DNA, the CDR3 is TGTGCCAGCAGCAAGAGCGGGTCTCAGTACTTC. Variable domain in full (rest from reference TRBV5-6 and TRBJ2-7): DAGVTQSPTHLIKTRGQQVTLRCSPKSGHDTVSWYQQALGQGPQFIFQYYEEEERQRGNFPDRFSGHQFPNYSSELNVNALLLGDSALYLCASSKSGSQYFGPGTRLTVT.

This clonotype showed up many times. The chain joins TRBV5-1 to TRBJ2-5; 10 nucleotides align to TRBD2. The CDR3 totals 15 residues. The ends lost 4 bases at V and 5 bases at J; junction bases unmatched: 8. Per the germline V gene, CDR1 is SGHRS and CDR2 is YFSETQ. CDR3: CASSPGVAGGETQYF. The CDR3 coding sequence is TGCGCCAGCAGCCCCGGGGTAGCGGGGGGTGAGACCCAGTACTTC.

At least ten counts were recorded for this clonotype. The V and J genes are TRBV29-1 and TRBJ2-1; TRBD2 agrees at 9 bases. V lost 8 bases, J lost 4 bases, and 6 bases stayed unmatched. Germline V gene sequence: CDR1 SQVTM, CDR2 ANQGSEA. The CDR3 covers 13 residues. Written as DNA, the CDR3 is TGCAGCTCCTCTAGCGGGACGTACAATGAGCAGTTCTTC. Translating it yields CSSSSGTYNEQFF.

In this sample, this clonotype turned up many times. The genes are TRBV7-8 and TRBJ1-1; D ambiguous. Germline V CDR1 and CDR2: SGHVS, FQNEAQ. V lost 6 bases and J 1 base, leaving 9 bases between the germline ends. This CDR3 region has 13 residues. Here the CDR3 DNA reads TGTGCCAGCAGGCCTTTTAGGAACACTGAAGCTTTCTTT. Protein: CASRPFRNTEAFF.

The V call is TRBV11-3, the J call TRBJ2-1, with D perhaps matching TRBD1 (5 bases). CDR1 and CDR2 (germline): SGHNT, YENEEA. This CDR3 contains 13 residues. V lost 5 bases, J lost 3 bases, and 8 bases lay in between. CDR3 protein: CASSGAIYNEQFF. DNA of the CDR3: TGTGCCAGCAGCGGGGCTATCTACAATGAGCAGTTCTTC. Full variable domain (remainder filled in from reference TRBV11-3 and TRBJ2-1): EAGVVQSPRYKIIEKKQPVAFWCNPISGHNTLYWYLQNLGQGPELLIRYENEEAVDDSQLPKDRFSAERLKGVDSTLKIQPAELGDSAVYLCASSGAIYNEQFFGPGTRLTVL.

This clonotype was detected many times. The chain uses TRBV14 and TRBJ2-5; no clear D gene. Germline V gene data show CDR1 as SGHDN and CDR2 as FVKESK. The CDR3 consists of 13 residues. V lost 1 base and J 5 bases, leaving 8 bases between the germline ends. The CDR3 protein is CASSQGSSETQYF. The CDR3 region has the DNA TGTGCCAGCAGCCAAGGTAGCAGCGAGACCCAGTACTTC.

This chain connects TRBV5-1 to TRBJ2-7; 9 bases fit TRBD1. Unmatched junction bases numbered 6, after V lost 5 bases and J lost 0 bases. Looked up from germline, CDR1 is SGHRS and CDR2 is YFSETQ. This CDR3 has 15 residues. Here the CDR3 reads CASSERTGVSYEQYF. The CDR3 DNA is TGCGCCAGCAGTGAACGGACAGGGGTCTCCTACGAGCAGTACTTC.

This clonotype occurred many times. This chain links TRBV12-3 or TRBV12-4 with TRBJ2-7; 11 bases align to TRBD1. The CDR3 extends over 13 amino acids. The trim removed 5 bases at V and 7 bases at J, leaving 4 bases unmatched. The CDR3 DNA is TGTGCCAGCAGTGGACAGGGGGCGGGGGAGCAGTACTTC. Translating gives CASSGQGAGEQYF.

At least ten counts were recorded for this clonotype. The V and J genes are TRBV5-1 and TRBJ2-7; 8 positions match TRBD2. The germline V gene has CDR1 SGHRS and CDR2 YFSETQ. CDR3 size: 16 residues. The ends lost 2 bases at V and 1 base at J; junction bases unmatched: 8. This chain's CDR3 is CASSFTSGSVSYEQYF. CDR3 DNA: TGCGCCAGCAGCTTTACCAGCGGGAGTGTTTCCTACGAGCAGTACTTC.